This T cell receptor beta chain was sequenced during a study of cytomegalovirus exposure and HLA in healthy donors. Overall study findings and caveats: A later analysis found TCR association rates differed by HLA locus, highest for DRB1 and lowest for HLA-C. There were reportedly fewer N-insertions in an Asian-associated ancestry cluster than the approximately 600-donor mean, in a later analysis. Analysis was carried out at a later point, and it linked a missense DCLRE1C variant to TCR beta V- and J-gene trimming.

Germline CDR1 and CDR2: SGDLS and YYNGEE. The CDR3 spans 12 residues. V lost 2 bases and J 8 bases, leaving 8 bases between the germline ends. For this clone: The antigen is unknown.

This PCR relied on a set of 60 Vbeta primers and 13 Jbeta primers. Some clones are missing from TCRdb's copy, which holds only in-frame ones; the method was immunoSEQ multiplex PCR. This table holds 160,000 or so clones, approximately 79% found once. V usage is TRBV9 and J usage is TRBJ2-1; perhaps TRBD2 as D (5 bases). This clonotype was obtained from a man between 40 and 49 years old in good health and CMV-seronegative. The source material was PBMCs. This CDR3 reads CASSVGMDEQFF. CDR3 DNA: TGTGCCAGCAGCGTCGGGATGGATGAGCAGTTCTTC.